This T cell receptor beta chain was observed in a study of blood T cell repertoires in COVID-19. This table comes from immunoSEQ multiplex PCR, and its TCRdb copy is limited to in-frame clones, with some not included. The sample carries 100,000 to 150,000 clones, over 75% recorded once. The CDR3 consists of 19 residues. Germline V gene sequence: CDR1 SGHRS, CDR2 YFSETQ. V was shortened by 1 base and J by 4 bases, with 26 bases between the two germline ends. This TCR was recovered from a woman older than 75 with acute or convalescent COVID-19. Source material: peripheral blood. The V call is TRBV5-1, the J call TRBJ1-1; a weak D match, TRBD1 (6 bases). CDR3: CASSLLFGQTSPGGTEAFF. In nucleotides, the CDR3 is TGCGCCAGCAGCTTGCTATTCGGACAGACCTCCCCGGGGGGCACTGAAGCTTTCTTT.